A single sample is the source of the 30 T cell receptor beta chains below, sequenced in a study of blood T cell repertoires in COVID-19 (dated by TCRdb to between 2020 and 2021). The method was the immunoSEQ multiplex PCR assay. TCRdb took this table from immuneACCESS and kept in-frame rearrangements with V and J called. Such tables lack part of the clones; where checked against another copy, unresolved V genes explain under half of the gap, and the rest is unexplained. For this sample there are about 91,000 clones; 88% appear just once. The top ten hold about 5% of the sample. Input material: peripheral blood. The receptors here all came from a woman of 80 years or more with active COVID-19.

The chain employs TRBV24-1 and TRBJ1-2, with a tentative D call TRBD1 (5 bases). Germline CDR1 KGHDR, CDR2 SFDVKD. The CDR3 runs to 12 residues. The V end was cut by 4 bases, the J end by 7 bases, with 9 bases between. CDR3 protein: CATSDRALGYTF. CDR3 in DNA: TGTGCCACCAGTGACAGGGCTCTTGGCTACACCTTC.

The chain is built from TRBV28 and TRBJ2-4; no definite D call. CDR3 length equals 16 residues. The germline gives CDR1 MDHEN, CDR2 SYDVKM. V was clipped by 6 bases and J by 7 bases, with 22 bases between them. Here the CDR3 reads CASSSNPLAVRNIQYF. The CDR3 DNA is TGTGCCAGCAGCTCCAATCCTCTGGCGGTAAGGAACATTCAGTACTTC.

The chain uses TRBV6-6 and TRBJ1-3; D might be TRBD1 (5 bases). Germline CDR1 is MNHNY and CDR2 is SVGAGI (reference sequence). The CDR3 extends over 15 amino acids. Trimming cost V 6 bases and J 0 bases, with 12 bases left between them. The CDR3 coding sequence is TGTGCCAGCAGCGCTAAGGGGTCCTCTGGAAACACCATATATTTT. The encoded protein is CASSAKGSSGNTIYF.

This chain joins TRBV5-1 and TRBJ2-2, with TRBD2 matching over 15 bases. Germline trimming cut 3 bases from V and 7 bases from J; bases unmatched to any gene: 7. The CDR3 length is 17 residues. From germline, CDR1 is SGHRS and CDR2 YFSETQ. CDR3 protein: CASSSWTSGRANGELFF. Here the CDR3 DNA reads TGCGCCAGCAGCTCGTGGACTAGCGGGAGGGCCAACGGGGAGCTGTTTTTT.

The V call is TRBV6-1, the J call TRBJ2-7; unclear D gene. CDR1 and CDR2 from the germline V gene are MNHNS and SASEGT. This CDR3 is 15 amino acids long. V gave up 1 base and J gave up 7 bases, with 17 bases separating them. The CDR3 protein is CASSEGWQTTQEQYF. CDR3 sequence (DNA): TGTGCCAGCAGTGAAGGGTGGCAGACGACTCAAGAGCAGTACTTC.

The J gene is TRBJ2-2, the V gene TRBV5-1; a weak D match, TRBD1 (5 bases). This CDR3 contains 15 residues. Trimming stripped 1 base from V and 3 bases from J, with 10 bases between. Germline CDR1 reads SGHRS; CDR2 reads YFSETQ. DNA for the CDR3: TGCGCCAGCAGCTTGAGCACAGGAGACACCGGGGAGCTGTTTTTT. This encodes CASSLSTGDTGELFF.

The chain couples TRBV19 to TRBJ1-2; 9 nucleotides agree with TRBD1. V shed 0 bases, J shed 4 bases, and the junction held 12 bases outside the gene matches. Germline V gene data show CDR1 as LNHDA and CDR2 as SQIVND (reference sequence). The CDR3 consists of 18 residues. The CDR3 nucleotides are TGTGCCAGTAGTATAGACGGGGGACAGGGAATATCCGTCTATGGCTACACCTTC. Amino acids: CASSIDGGQGISVYGYTF.

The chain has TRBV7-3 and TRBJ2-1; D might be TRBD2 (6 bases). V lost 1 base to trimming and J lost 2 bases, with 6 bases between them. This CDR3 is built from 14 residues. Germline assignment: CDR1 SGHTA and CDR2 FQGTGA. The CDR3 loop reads CASSLSGTYNEQFF. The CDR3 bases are TGTGCCAGCAGCTTAAGCGGGACCTACAATGAGCAGTTCTTC.

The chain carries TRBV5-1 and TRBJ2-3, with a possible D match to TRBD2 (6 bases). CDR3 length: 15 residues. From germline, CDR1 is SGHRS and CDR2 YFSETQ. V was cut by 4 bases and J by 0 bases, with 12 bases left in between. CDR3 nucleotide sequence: TGCGCCAGCAGCCCGGAGGGCCCTAGCACAGATACGCAGTATTTT. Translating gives CASSPEGPSTDTQYF.

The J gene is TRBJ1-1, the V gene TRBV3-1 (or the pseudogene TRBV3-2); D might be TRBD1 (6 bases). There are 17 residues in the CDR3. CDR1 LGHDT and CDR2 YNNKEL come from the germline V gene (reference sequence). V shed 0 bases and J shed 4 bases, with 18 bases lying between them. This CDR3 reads CASSQEAVQGTGTEAFF. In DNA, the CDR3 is TGTGCCAGCAGCCAAGAAGCGGTACAGGGAACCGGCACTGAAGCTTTCTTT.

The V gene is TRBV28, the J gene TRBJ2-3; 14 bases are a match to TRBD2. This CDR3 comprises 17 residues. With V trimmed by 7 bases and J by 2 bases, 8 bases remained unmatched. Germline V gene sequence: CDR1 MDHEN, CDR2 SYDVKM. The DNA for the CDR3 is TGTGCCAGCACCACCTCGGGACTAGCGGGAGACACAGATACGCAGTATTTT. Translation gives CASTTSGLAGDTDTQYF. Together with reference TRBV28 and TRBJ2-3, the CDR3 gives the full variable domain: DVKVTQSSRYLVKRTGEKVFLECVQDMDHENMFWYRQDPGLGLRLIYFSYDVKMKEKGDIPEGYSVSREKKERFSLILESASTNQTSMYLCASTTSGLAGDTDTQYFGPGTRLTVL.

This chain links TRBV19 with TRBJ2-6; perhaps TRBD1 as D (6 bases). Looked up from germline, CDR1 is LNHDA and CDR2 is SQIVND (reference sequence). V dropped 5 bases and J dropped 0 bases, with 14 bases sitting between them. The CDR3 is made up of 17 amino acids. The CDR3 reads CASSSQGRVSGANVLTF. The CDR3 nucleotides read TGTGCCAGTAGTTCACAGGGTAGAGTCTCTGGGGCCAACGTCCTGACTTTC.

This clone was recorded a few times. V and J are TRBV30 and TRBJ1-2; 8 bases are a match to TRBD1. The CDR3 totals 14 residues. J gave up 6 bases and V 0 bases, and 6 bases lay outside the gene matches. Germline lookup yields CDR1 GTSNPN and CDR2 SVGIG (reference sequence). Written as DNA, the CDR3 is TGTGCCTGGAGTGTGGGCAGGGGGCTGAATGGCTACACCTTC. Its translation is CAWSVGRGLNGYTF.

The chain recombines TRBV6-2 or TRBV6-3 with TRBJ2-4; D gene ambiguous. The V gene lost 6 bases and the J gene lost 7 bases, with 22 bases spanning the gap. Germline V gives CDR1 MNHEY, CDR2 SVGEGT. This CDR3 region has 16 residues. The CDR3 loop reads CASSYTRPQSENIQYF. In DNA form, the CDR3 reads TGTGCCAGCAGCTATACTCGGCCCCAAAGCGAGAACATTCAGTACTTC.

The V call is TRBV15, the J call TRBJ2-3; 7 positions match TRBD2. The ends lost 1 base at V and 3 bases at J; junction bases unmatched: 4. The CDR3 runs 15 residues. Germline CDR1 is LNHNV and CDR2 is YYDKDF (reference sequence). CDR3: CATSRGRGVTDTQYF. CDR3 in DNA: TGTGCCACCAGCAGAGGACGGGGGGTAACAGATACGCAGTATTTT.

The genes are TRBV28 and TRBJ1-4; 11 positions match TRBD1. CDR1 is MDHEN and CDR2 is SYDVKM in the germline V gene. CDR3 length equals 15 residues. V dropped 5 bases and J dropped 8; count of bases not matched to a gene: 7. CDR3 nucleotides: TGTGCCAGCAGTCCCGGGGGGACAGGGGGGGAAAAACTGTTTTTT. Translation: CASSPGGTGGEKLFF. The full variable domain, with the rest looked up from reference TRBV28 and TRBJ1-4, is DVKVTQSSRYLVKRTGEKVFLECVQDMDHENMFWYRQDPGLGLRLIYFSYDVKMKEKGDIPEGYSVSREKKERFSLILESASTNQTSMYLCASSPGGTGGEKLFFGSGTQLSVL.

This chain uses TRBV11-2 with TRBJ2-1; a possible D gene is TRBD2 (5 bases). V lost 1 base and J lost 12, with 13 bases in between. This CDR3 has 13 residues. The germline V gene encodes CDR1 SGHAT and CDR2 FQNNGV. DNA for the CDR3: TGTGCCAGCAGCTTAGTTGCGGGCCTAGGGCAGTTCTTC. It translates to CASSLVAGLGQFF. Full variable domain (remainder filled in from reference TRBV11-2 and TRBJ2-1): EAGVAQSPRYKIIEKRQSVAFWCNPISGHATLYWYQQILGQGPKLLIQFQNNGVVDDSQLPKDRFSAERLKGVDSTLKIQPAKLEDSAVYLCASSLVAGLGQFFGPGTRLTVL.

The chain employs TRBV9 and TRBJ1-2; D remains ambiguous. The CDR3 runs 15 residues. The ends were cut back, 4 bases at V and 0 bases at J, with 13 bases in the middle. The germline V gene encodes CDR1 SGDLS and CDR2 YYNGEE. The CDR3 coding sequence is TGTGCCAGCAGCCCCCGCGGAGCTACTAACTATGGCTACACCTTC. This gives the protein CASSPRGATNYGYTF.

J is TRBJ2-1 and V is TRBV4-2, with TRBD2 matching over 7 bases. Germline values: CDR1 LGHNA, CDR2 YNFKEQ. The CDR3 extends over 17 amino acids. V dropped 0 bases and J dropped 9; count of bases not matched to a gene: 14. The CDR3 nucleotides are TGTGCCAGCAGCCAAGATGGCGGAGCGGGAATGGTATCTGAGCAGTTCTTC. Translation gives CASSQDGGAGMVSEQFF.

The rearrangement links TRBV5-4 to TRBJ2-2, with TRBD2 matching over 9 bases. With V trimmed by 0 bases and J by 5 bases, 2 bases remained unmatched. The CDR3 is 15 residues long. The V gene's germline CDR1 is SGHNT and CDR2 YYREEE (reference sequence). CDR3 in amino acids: CASSLGGRGTGELFF. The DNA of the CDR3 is TGTGCCAGCAGCTTGGGCGGGAGGGGAACCGGGGAGCTGTTTTTT.

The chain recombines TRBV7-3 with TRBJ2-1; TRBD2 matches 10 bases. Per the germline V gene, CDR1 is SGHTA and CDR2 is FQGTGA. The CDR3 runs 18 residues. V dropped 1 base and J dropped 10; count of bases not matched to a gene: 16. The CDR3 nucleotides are TGTGCCAGCAGCTTAATAACCCCAATCCATAGCGGGAGGCCCGAGCAGTTCTTC. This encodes CASSLITPIHSGRPEQFF.

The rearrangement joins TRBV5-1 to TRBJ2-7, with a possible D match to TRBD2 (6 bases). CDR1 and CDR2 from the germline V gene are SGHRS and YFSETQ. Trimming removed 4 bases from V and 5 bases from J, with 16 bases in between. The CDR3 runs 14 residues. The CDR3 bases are TGCGCCAGCAGCGCGGGGAATCAGCCCCACGAGCAGTACTTC. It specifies CASSAGNQPHEQYF.

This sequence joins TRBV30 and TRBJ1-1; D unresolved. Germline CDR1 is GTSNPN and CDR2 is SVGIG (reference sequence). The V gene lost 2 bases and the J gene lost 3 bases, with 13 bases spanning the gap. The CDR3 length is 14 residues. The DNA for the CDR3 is TGTGCCTGGAGTCCGCTGGGAGGCTACACTGAAGCTTTCTTT. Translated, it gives CAWSPLGGYTEAFF.

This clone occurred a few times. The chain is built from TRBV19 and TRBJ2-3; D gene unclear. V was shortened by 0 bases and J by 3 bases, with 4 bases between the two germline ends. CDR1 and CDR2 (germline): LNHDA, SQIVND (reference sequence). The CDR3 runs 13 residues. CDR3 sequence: CASSIDRTDTQYF. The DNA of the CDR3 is TGTGCCAGTAGTATAGATCGTACAGATACGCAGTATTTT.

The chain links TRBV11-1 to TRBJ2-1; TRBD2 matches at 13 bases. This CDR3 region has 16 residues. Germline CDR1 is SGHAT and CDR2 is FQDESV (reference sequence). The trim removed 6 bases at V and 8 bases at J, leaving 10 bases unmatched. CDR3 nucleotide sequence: TGTGCCAGCAGGCGGACTAGCGGGAGAGGGGGCGATGAGCAGTTCTTC. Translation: CASRRTSGRGGDEQFF. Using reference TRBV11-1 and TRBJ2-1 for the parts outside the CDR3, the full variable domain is EAEVAQSPRYKITEKSQAVAFWCDPISGHATLYWYRQILGQGPELLVQFQDESVVDDSQLPKDRFSAERLKGVDSTLKIQPAELGDSAMYLCASRRTSGRGGDEQFFGPGTRLTVL.

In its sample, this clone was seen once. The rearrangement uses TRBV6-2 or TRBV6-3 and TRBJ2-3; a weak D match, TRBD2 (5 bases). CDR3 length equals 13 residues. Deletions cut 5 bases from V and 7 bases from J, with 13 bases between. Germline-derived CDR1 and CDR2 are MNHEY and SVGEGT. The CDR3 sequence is CASSGLSGNTQYF. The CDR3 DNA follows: TGTGCCAGCAGTGGACTCAGTGGGAATACGCAGTATTTT.

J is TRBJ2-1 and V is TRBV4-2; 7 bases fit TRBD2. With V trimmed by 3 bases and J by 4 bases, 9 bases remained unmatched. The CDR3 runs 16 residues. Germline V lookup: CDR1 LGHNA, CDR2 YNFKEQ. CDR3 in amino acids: CASSQVGGGVYNEQFF. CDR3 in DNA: TGTGCCAGCAGCCAGGTGGGCGGGGGTGTTTACAATGAGCAGTTCTTC.

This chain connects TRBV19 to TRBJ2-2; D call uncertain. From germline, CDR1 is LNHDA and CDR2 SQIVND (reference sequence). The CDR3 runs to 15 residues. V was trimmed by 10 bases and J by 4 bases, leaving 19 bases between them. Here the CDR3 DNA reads TGTGCCACCTCTCCCAACTTATATCCCACCGGGGAGCTGTTTTTT. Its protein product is CATSPNLYPTGELFF.

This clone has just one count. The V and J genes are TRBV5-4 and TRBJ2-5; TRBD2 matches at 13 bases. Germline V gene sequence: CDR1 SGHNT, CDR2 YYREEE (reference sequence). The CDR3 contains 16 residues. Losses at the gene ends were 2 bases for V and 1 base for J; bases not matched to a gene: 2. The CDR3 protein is CASSFRLAGGQETQYF. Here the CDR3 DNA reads TGTGCCAGCAGCTTTAGACTAGCGGGAGGCCAAGAGACCCAGTACTTC.

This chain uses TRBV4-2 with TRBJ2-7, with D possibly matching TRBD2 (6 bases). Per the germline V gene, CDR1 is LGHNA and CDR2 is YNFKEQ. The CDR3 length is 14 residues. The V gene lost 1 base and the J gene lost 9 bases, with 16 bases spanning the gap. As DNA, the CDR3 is TGTGCCAGCAGCCAAGGGAACTTCCCGGGGGTGCAGTACTTC. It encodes CASSQGNFPGVQYF.